Here is one T cell receptor beta chain with its context. Its antigen is as yet unknown. This sample was taken from a study of T cells in tuberculosis. Study as a whole: CD1B tetramers identified T cells specific for mycobacterial lipid GMM. This South African cohort compared adolescents with or without latent tuberculosis against adults with active tuberculosis.

Study results and caveats: Active tuberculosis alpha repertoires lay closer to GMM-specific TCRs than controls'. Active tuberculosis cases were adults; controls were adolescents.

The CDR3 totals 15 residues. Trimming took 4 bases from V and 4 from J; bases not matched to a gene: 6. Germline CDR1 reads SGDLS; CDR2 reads YYNGEE. Sequencing used immunoSEQ multiplex PCR; TCRdb keeps in-frame clones, though not all of them. Among some 31,000 clones listed, approximately 95% were seen once. This receptor was identified in a donor under 30 with latent tuberculosis or without tuberculosis infection. Sequenced: PBMCs. The chain couples TRBV9 to TRBJ2-7, with 12 nucleotides matching TRBD2. CDR3 in amino acids: CASSPLAGGLYEQYF. The CDR3 nucleotides are TGTGCCAGCAGCCCTCTAGCGGGGGGGCTGTACGAGCAGTACTTC.